A selection of T cell receptor beta chains follows, all from one sample in a study of blood T cell repertoires in COVID-19. Repertoires were generated with immunoSEQ multiplex PCR, while TCRdb's copy carries only in-frame clones and drops some. The repertoire holds about 130,000 clones, with 84% as singletons. The sequenced sample consisted of peripheral blood. Receptors originate from a human donor in a cohort sampled during active COVID-19. CDR3s include the opening cysteine and the closing phenylalanine or tryptophan.

V: TRBV13; CDR3: CASSQPGGSNTGELFF
V: TRBV4-1; CDR3: CASSQALKRVTYEQYF
V: TRBV5-4; CDR3: CASSFGQPLTNTEAFF
V: TRBV19; CDR3: CASSFPTRNQPQHF
V: TRBV3-1/TRBV3-2; CDR3: CASSPGGSRDYNEQFF
V: TRBV12-3/TRBV12-4; CDR3: CASRTGTYEQYF
V: TRBV9; CDR3: CASSVGQRGGRPSTNTGELFF
V: TRBV5-1; CDR3: CASSPVRNEKLFF
V: TRBV5-6; CDR3: CASSGAGEGLGGYTF
V: TRBV9; CDR3: CASSVSLRGETQYF
V: TRBV4-1; CDR3: CASSQDGASAVWDLRTLFF
V: TRBV9; CDR3: CASSVGAGVAEKLFF
V: TRBV6-5; CDR3: CASSYSNRRNTGELFF
V: TRBV19; CDR3: CASSLGTGPYEQYF
V: TRBV19; CDR3: CATRDRAGGTDTQYF
V: TRBV3-1/TRBV3-2; CDR3: CASSRGQGGGYTF
V: TRBV7-2; CDR3: CASSLLGQGVWPQHF
V: TRBV5-1; CDR3: CASSLGQGRADTQYF
V: TRBV6-4; CDR3: CASSDRGDGYTF
V: TRBV5-4; CDR3: CASSLDSSTVGNTIYF
V: TRBV4-2; CDR3: CASSQDPSGRLYEQYF
V: TRBV3-1/TRBV3-2; CDR3: CASSQGFRANTGELFF
V: TRBV27; CDR3: CASAQWVSYEQYF
V: TRBV14; CDR3: CASRLPGTFFRSPYGYTF
V: TRBV19; CDR3: CASSISQGAAKLYTEAFF
V: TRBV10-1; CDR3: CARRVPWGHGYTF
V: TRBV27; CDR3: CASMGGPIAFF
V: TRBV9; CDR3: CASSARQQQNTEAFF
V: TRBV12-1; CDR3: CASSFAGDIERSEAFF
V: TRBV5-6; CDR3: CASSLEAGLDNSPLHF
V: TRBV7-2; CDR3: CASSTPTRTDTQYF
V: TRBV9; CDR3: CASSVAAGGLREQFF
V: TRBV4-1; CDR3: CASSQRTDGTGSNQPQHF
V: TRBV5-1; CDR3: CASSLRDRDVRNQPQHF
V: TRBV18; CDR3: CASSPRPQTSGAYEQYF
V: TRBV14; CDR3: CASSQRYMGQGIHNEQFF
V: TRBV6-6; CDR3: CASRPPGTENNSPLHF
V: TRBV7-8; CDR3: CASSPPPGKDTQYF
V: TRBV6-5; CDR3: CASRAGSTAGELFF
V: TRBV7-2; CDR3: CASSLEFGPVNEQFF
V: TRBV7-2; CDR3: CASSLASARRGDEQFF
V: TRBV6-5; CDR3: CASSYRGSPNYGYTF